The text below deals with one TCR beta chain. Its antigen is unknown. The sample originates from a study of T cells in Graves' hyperthyroidism and ophthalmopathy. General study results and limits: Ophthalmopathy prediction by the model preceded onset by a median roughly 6 months.

Germline-derived CDR1 and CDR2 are SGHVS and FQNEAQ. V lost 1 base to trimming and J lost 2 bases, with 24 bases between them. The CDR3 runs 19 residues. Amplification of TCR beta CDR3 regions was performed using RNA transcripts as template. HTBI primers were the set used in a first-round RT-PCR of the TCR CDR3. TCRdb re-called the multiplex PCR reads with MiXCR, one entry per CDR3 protein. The sample consists of approximately 700,000 distinct CDR3 sequences, roughly 45% of them appearing once. Patients with uncontrolled infections, other autoimmune diseases, pregnancy or lactation were excluded. Diagnostic assessment was based on clinical symptoms, serum thyroxine and TRAb, thyroid ultrasound and orbital computed tomography.

This clonotype was obtained from an adult man with Graves' disease, either hyperthyroidism or ophthalmopathy (not recorded which). The sample consisted of peripheral blood or thyroid tissue (not recorded which). The chain couples TRBV7-8 to TRBJ2-7, with D perhaps matching TRBD1 (6 bases). The CDR3 bases are TGTGCCAGCAGCTTAGGAGGGGCCAGCGAAATCCAGGGGACCTACGAGCAGTACTTC. This encodes CASSLGGASEIQGTYEQYF. Supplemented by reference TRBV7-8 and TRBJ2-7, the full variable domain reads GAGVSQSPRYKVAKRGQDVALRCDPISGHVSLFWYQQALGQGPEFLTYFQNEAQLDKSGLPSDRFFAERPEGSVSTLKIQRTQQEDSAVYLCASSLGGASEIQGTYEQYFGPGTRLTVT.